This T cell receptor beta chain was sequenced during a study of breast tumors, draining lymph nodes, adjacent tissues. V was pared by 4 bases and J by 4 bases, with 7 bases between. Germline V gives CDR1 MDHEN, CDR2 SYDVKM. This CDR3 has 13 residues. In its sample, this clonotype was seen many times. Its antigen remains unidentified. Using its own MiXCR run on the multiplex PCR reads, TCRdb lists one record per CDR3 protein. The data show fewer than 300,000 distinct CDR3 sequences, about 32% seen once. The lymph nodes were axillary draining lymph nodes from breast cancer patients. General study points: Findings are consistent with lymph node origin and intratumoral expansion of most tumor T cells. The lymph node origin of tumor T cells was framed as consistent with a hypothesis, not demonstrated. Tumor and nontumor repertoires were significantly more similar in luminal-like than in basal-like breast cancer. Tumor repertoires ranked between lymph nodes and nontumor tissue in diversity, with V and J gene preferences.

The sequence was obtained from a female donor with breast cancer. Some clones in this sample may be carry-over from other donors' samples. Sequenced: axillary lymph node tissue. The chain has TRBV28 and TRBJ1-4, with no clear D. CDR3 nucleotides: TGTGCCAGCAGTTCCCCAAATAATGAAAAACTGTTTTTT. The encoded protein is CASSSPNNEKLFF.